Presented here are 20 T cell receptor beta chains from one specimen sequenced in a study of blood T cell repertoires in COVID-19. Libraries were prepared by immunoSEQ multiplex PCR; TCRdb keeps only in-frame clonotypes and omits some of them. This table has 200,000 to 300,000 clones, approximately 90% appearing once. The sample comprised peripheral blood. The receptor source for this set is a man in his 60s who had recovered from COVID-19.

The rearrangement joins TRBV14 to TRBJ1-3; D gene unclear. Germline loops: CDR1 SGHDN, CDR2 FVKESK. The ends were cut back, 1 base at V and 4 bases at J, with 11 bases in the middle. The CDR3 length is 15 residues. CDR3 bases: TGTGCCAGCAGCCAAGGGAGAGGGAGGGGAAACACCATATATTTT. It encodes CASSQGRGRGNTIYF.

V gene TRBV18 combines with J gene TRBJ2-2; weak D call: TRBD2 (6 bases). The CDR3 extends over 16 amino acids. V was cut by 6 bases and J by 3 bases, with 17 bases left in between. Germline values: CDR1 KGHSH, CDR2 LQKENI. The CDR3 loop reads CASSPGEVYYTGELFF. The CDR3 region has the DNA TGTGCCAGCTCTCCGGGGGAGGTCTATTACACCGGGGAGCTGTTTTTT.

This clone appeared once. V and J are TRBV4-2 and TRBJ1-1; 8 bases agree with TRBD1. V lost 4 bases, J lost 0 bases, and 7 bases stayed unmatched. CDR1 LGHNA and CDR2 YNFKEQ come from the germline V gene. The CDR3 contains 16 residues. CDR3 sequence: CASSRSGTGLNTEAFF. CDR3 nucleotides: TGTGCCAGCAGCCGATCCGGGACAGGCCTGAACACTGAAGCTTTCTTT.

The rearrangement joins TRBV9 to TRBJ1-6, with D perhaps matching TRBD1 (5 bases). Per the germline V gene, CDR1 is SGDLS and CDR2 is YYNGEE. CDR3 size: 14 residues. With 0 bases removed from V and 5 bases from J, the gap between germline ends came to 6 bases. DNA for the CDR3: TGTGCCAGCAGCGTAGAACAGGATAATTCACCCCTCCACTTT. Translating it yields CASSVEQDNSPLHF.

V and J are TRBV18 and TRBJ1-3, with 7 bases matching TRBD1. The CDR3 is 17 amino acids. The junction had 9 bases not matched to a gene; V was cut back by 2 bases and J by 2 bases. CDR1 is KGHSH, CDR2 LQKENI, per germline. Here the CDR3 reads CASSPGTALPTGNTIYF. DNA for the CDR3: TGTGCCAGCTCACCAGGGACAGCCCTCCCAACTGGAAACACCATATATTTT.

The CDR3 here is CASLVLAGLDTQYF. In DNA form, the CDR3 reads TGTGCCAGCCTGGTACTAGCGGGGTTAGATACGCAGTATTTT. V gene TRBV5-5 combines with J gene TRBJ2-3; the match to TRBD2 covers 10 bases. The CDR3 loop spans 14 amino acids. Trimming removed 7 bases from V and 5 bases from J; junction bases left unmatched: 7. CDR1 is SGHKS and CDR2 is YYEKEE in the germline V gene (reference sequence).

This clone was seen only once. The J gene is TRBJ2-5, the V gene TRBV11-1; 7 bases map to TRBD1. With 5 bases clipped from V and 7 bases from J, the junction kept 10 bases outside the gene matches. CDR3 length: 14 residues. The germline V gene encodes CDR1 SGHAT and CDR2 FQDESV (reference sequence). This chain's CDR3 is CASSTDRIIGTQYF. CDR3 bases: TGTGCCAGCAGCACGGACAGGATTATAGGGACCCAGTACTTC.

The V call is TRBV5-4, the J call TRBJ2-3; the D is unclear. Trimming pared 4 bases from V and 4 bases from J, leaving 13 bases between. There are 14 residues in the CDR3. In germline, CDR1 is SGHNT, CDR2 YYREEE (reference sequence). CDR3 residues: CASSPALVADTQYF. For the CDR3, the DNA is TGTGCCAGCAGCCCAGCGCTAGTTGCAGATACGCAGTATTTT.

The chain couples TRBV10-2 to TRBJ2-7, with a possible D match to TRBD1 (6 bases). This CDR3 has 11 amino acids. Germline CDR1 and CDR2: WSHSY and SAAADI. Trimming took 6 bases from V and 5 from J, leaving 8 bases between them. The CDR3 nucleotides are TGCGCCAGCAGGTGGACAGACGAGCAGTACTTC. Protein: CASRWTDEQYF.

This chain uses TRBV19 with TRBJ1-6; D possibly corresponds to TRBD1 (5 bases). CDR1 and CDR2 (germline): LNHDA, SQIVND (reference sequence). Trimming shortened V by 3 bases and J by 10 bases, and 22 bases separated the two germline ends. The CDR3 totals 17 residues. CDR3 sequence: CASSIYLIGATGSPLHF. As DNA, the CDR3 is TGTGCCAGTAGTATCTACCTCATTGGGGCGACTGGATCACCCCTCCACTTT.

CDR3: CASSYSGQGPYGYTF. The DNA for the CDR3 is TGTGCCAGCAGTTACTCAGGTCAGGGTCCCTATGGCTACACCTTC. The V call is TRBV6-6, the J call TRBJ1-2; maybe TRBD1 (5 bases). V was cut by 0 bases and J by 4 bases, with 12 bases left in between. CDR1 and CDR2 (germline): MNHNY, SVGAGI (reference sequence). The CDR3 is made up of 15 amino acids.

The rearrangement links TRBV2 to TRBJ2-5, with TRBD2 identical over 10 bases. CDR1 SNHLY and CDR2 FYNNEI come from the germline V gene. Trimming took 4 bases from V and 5 from J; bases not matched to a gene: 13. CDR3 length: 17 amino acids. For the CDR3, the DNA is TGTGCCAGCAGTGCTGGACTAGCGGCCCAGCGAGTGGAGACCCAGTACTTC. This sequence encodes CASSAGLAAQRVETQYF.

The chain joins TRBV11-3 to TRBJ1-1; 10 nucleotides agree with TRBD1. CDR1 and CDR2 (germline): SGHNT, YENEEA. With V trimmed by 1 base and J by 5 bases, 4 bases remained unmatched. This CDR3 spans 15 amino acids. The CDR3 reads CASSLGQGAETEAFF. CDR3 sequence (DNA): TGTGCCAGCAGCTTAGGACAGGGGGCAGAAACTGAAGCTTTCTTT.

The CDR3 protein is CASSLRTGVSGNTIYF. The CDR3 nucleotides are TGTGCCAGCAGTTTACGGACAGGGGTATCCGGAAACACCATATATTTT. This chain connects TRBV6-5 to TRBJ1-3, with 9 bases aligning to TRBD1. This CDR3 spans 16 amino acids. The germline gives CDR1 MNHEY, CDR2 SVGAGI. V lost 4 bases and J lost 4; bases outside the gene matches: 8.

This chain uses TRBV10-1 with TRBJ2-7; no clear D gene. This CDR3 contains 15 residues. Trimming pared 8 bases from V and 3 bases from J, leaving 20 bases between. Germline-derived CDR1 and CDR2 are WNHNN and SYGVQD (reference sequence). DNA of the CDR3: TGCGCCAGCCCGTTCGGAGCCCTCAGAAACTACGAGCAGTACTTC. This translates into CASPFGALRNYEQYF.

V gene TRBV25-1 combines with J gene TRBJ2-4; 12 bases agree with TRBD1. This CDR3 spans 18 amino acids. CDR1 MGHDK and CDR2 SYGVNS come from the germline V gene. V lost 8 bases to trimming and J lost 6 bases; unmatched junction nucleotides: 17. The CDR3 region has the DNA TGTGCCAGCTCCTCAAGGCCGGGACAGGGGGCGGACAGAAACATTCAGTACTTC. Protein: CASSSRPGQGADRNIQYF.

CDR3 DNA sequence: TGTGCCAGCAGCTTAGAGGGACAGAACTCCTACAATGAGCAGTTCTTC. Translated: CASSLEGQNSYNEQFF. The gene calls are TRBV7-6 and TRBJ2-1; 7 bases align to TRBD1. This CDR3 is built from 16 residues. The germline V gene has CDR1 SGHVS and CDR2 FNYEAQ. The junction had 3 bases not matched to a gene; V was cut back by 1 base and J by 0 bases. Drawing the rest from reference TRBV7-6 and TRBJ2-1, the complete variable domain is GAGVSQSPRYKVTKRGQDVALRCDPISGHVSLYWYRQALGQGPEFLTYFNYEAQQDKSGLPNDRFSAERPEGSISTLTIQRTEQRDSAMYRCASSLEGQNSYNEQFFGPGTRLTVL.

A single count supports this clone. For the CDR3, the DNA is TGCGCCAGCAGCTTGACCGGACAGGCCTTTTCTGGAAACACCATATATTTT. This translates into CASSLTGQAFSGNTIYF. The chain has TRBV5-1 and TRBJ1-3; 7 bases are a match to TRBD1. Germline V gene lookup returns CDR1 SGHRS and CDR2 YFSETQ. The CDR3 has 17 residues. Losses at the gene ends were 1 base for V and 1 base for J; bases not matched to a gene: 8.

The rearrangement joins TRBV27 to TRBJ1-5, with 8 bases that match TRBD1. J gave up 2 bases and V 5 bases, and 11 bases lay outside the gene matches. This CDR3 is 17 amino acids long. Germline assignment: CDR1 MNHEY and CDR2 SMNVEV (reference sequence). The CDR3 DNA reads TGTGCCAGCAGTCTCTATGGGACAGGTCGCGGCAATCAGCCCCAGCATTTT. The encoded protein is CASSLYGTGRGNQPQHF.

This clone showed up just once. The chain joins TRBV30 to TRBJ2-3; 8 nucleotides line up with TRBD2. CDR1 is GTSNPN and CDR2 is SVGIG in the germline V gene (reference sequence). The V and J ends lost 0 bases and 4 bases, in that order; junction bases with no gene match: 3. The CDR3 consists of 14 residues. Here the CDR3 reads CAWSVRGGPDTQYF. The CDR3 DNA sequence: TGTGCCTGGAGTGTACGGGGGGGCCCAGATACGCAGTATTTT.